These 12 T cell receptor beta chains originate from one sample sequenced in a study of blood T cell repertoires in COVID-19. TCRdb's copy holds only in-frame clones and misses some; the assay was immunoSEQ multiplex PCR. There are a few hundred thousand clones in the sample; roughly 81% occur only once, and less than 8.5% lies in the top ten. The sequencing input was PBMCs or T cells enriched from blood (not recorded which). Every receptor here comes from a woman aged 50 to 60 who had been exposed to COVID-19.

The genes are TRBV15 and TRBJ2-1; 12 nucleotides align to TRBD2. Trimming at V came to 1 base and at J to 6 bases, leaving 1 base not matched to a gene. This CDR3 comprises 15 residues. In germline, CDR1 is LNHNV, CDR2 YYDKDF (reference sequence). CDR3 residues: CATSRGTSGVNEQFF. In nucleotides, the CDR3 is TGTGCCACCAGCAGAGGGACTAGCGGGGTCAATGAGCAGTTCTTC.

The chain joins TRBV27 to TRBJ1-2; 7 nucleotides align to TRBD1. With 7 bases clipped from V and 8 bases from J, the junction kept 10 bases outside the gene matches. Germline V gene lookup returns CDR1 MNHEY and CDR2 SMNVEV (reference sequence). The CDR3 contains 13 residues. CDR3 protein: CASTRQGLGGYTF. CDR3 DNA sequence: TGTGCCAGCACCCGACAGGGACTGGGAGGCTACACCTTC.

The V and J genes are TRBV12-3 or TRBV12-4 and TRBJ1-5; D not resolved. This CDR3 is 13 amino acids long. Trimming left V 1 base short and J 11 bases short, with 12 bases between. CDR3: CASSLGQFLTQHF. CDR3 DNA sequence: TGTGCCAGCAGTTTAGGGCAGTTTTTGACCCAGCATTTT.

The chain joins TRBV28 to TRBJ2-1; D perhaps matches TRBD1 (6 bases). This CDR3 is built from 11 residues. In germline, CDR1 is MDHEN, CDR2 SYDVKM. V shed 8 bases and J shed 6 bases, with 8 bases lying between them. In nucleotides, the CDR3 is TGTGCCAGCCAGGGGTTCAATGAGCAGTTCTTC. As protein: CASQGFNEQFF.

The chain has TRBV3-1 (or the pseudogene TRBV3-2) and TRBJ2-3; 9 nucleotides match TRBD2. CDR1 LGHDT and CDR2 YNNKEL come from the germline V gene (reference sequence). The CDR3 is 15 residues long. V gave up 4 bases and J gave up 2 bases; unmatched junction bases: 4. CDR3: CASSPSGELTDTQYF. The CDR3 DNA is TGTGCCAGCAGCCCTAGCGGGGAGCTCACAGATACGCAGTATTTT.

The rearrangement links TRBV10-2 to TRBJ2-1; 8 bases are shared with TRBD2. The CDR3 has 15 amino acids. Per germline, CDR1 WSHSY and CDR2 SAAADI. V shed 2 bases and J 4 bases; nucleotides not matched to a gene: 4. The CDR3 DNA follows: TGCGCCAGCAGTGAGGACGGGGGGGCATACAATGAGCAGTTCTTC. Its translation is CASSEDGGAYNEQFF.

The gene calls are TRBV29-1 and TRBJ1-1, with 7 bases matching TRBD1. Trimming removed 5 bases from V and 1 base from J; junction bases left unmatched: 1. The CDR3 spans 12 residues. CDR1 and CDR2 (germline): SQVTM, ANQGSEA. The CDR3 here is CSVRQGNTEAFF. CDR3 nucleotide sequence: TGCAGCGTTCGACAGGGGAACACTGAAGCTTTCTTT. Full variable domain (missing parts from reference TRBV29-1 and TRBJ1-1): SAVISQKPSRDICQRGTSLTIQCQVDSQVTMMFWYRQQPGQSLTLIATANQGSEATYESGFVIDKFPISRPNLTFSTLTVSNMSPEDSSIYLCSVRQGNTEAFFGQGTRLTVV.

With respect to this clone: Other DNA sequences in the same sample also yield this CDR3. The CDR3 region has the DNA TGTGCCTGGAGTGTGGACAGCTACAATGAGCAGTTCTTC. Its protein is CAWSVDSYNEQFF. The V gene is TRBV30, the J gene TRBJ2-1, with D maybe TRBD1 (6 bases). The CDR3 spans 13 residues. The germline V and J ends were trimmed by 0 bases and 3 bases, with 6 bases remaining between them. Germline assignment: CDR1 GTSNPN and CDR2 SVGIG (reference sequence).

The chain recombines TRBV25-1 with TRBJ2-6; TRBD1 might be the D (6 bases). Trimming pared 1 base from V and 1 base from J, leaving 11 bases between. This CDR3 spans 17 amino acids. Germline CDR1 is MGHDK and CDR2 is SYGVNS. CDR3 DNA: TGTGCCAGCAGTGAATCCCAGGGGCTATCTGGGGCCAACGTCCTGACTTTC. Amino acids: CASSESQGLSGANVLTF. Drawing the rest from reference TRBV25-1 and TRBJ2-6, the complete variable domain is EADIYQTPRYLVIGTGKKITLECSQTMGHDKMYWYQQDPGMELHLIHYSYGVNSTEKGDLSSESTVSRIRTEHFPLTLESARPSHTSQYLCASSESQGLSGANVLTFGAGSRLTVL.

This rearrangement joins TRBV5-5 to TRBJ2-2, with TRBD1 matching 7 bases. V shed 5 bases and J 0 bases; nucleotides not matched to a gene: 4. This CDR3 is built from 15 residues. Germline CDR1 reads SGHKS; CDR2 reads YYEKEE (reference sequence). In DNA, the CDR3 is TGTGCCAGCAGGTCCGGGACAGCGAACACCGGGGAGCTGTTTTTT. Translation gives CASRSGTANTGELFF.

V gene TRBV10-3 combines with J gene TRBJ2-2, with D possibly matching TRBD2 (5 bases). This CDR3 is built from 16 residues. V was shortened by 11 bases and J by 5 bases, with 24 bases between the two germline ends. Germline assignment: CDR1 ENHRY and CDR2 SYGVKD. Here the CDR3 reads CASGVAGSLGTGELFF. The CDR3 region has the DNA TGTGCCTCCGGGGTAGCAGGCAGTCTTGGGACCGGGGAGCTGTTTTTT.

The chain couples TRBV7-9 to TRBJ2-5; 12 nucleotides line up with TRBD2. Losses at the gene ends were 1 base for V and 6 bases for J; bases not matched to a gene: 9. The CDR3 consists of 17 residues. Germline V CDR1 and CDR2: SEHNR, FQNEAQ (reference sequence). CDR3 sequence (DNA): TGTGCCAGCAGCTTAGGGTCTAGCGGGGGGGGCGGAAAGACCCAGTACTTC. This gives the protein CASSLGSSGGGGKTQYF. Full variable domain (remainder filled in from reference TRBV7-9 and TRBJ2-5): DTGVSQNPRHKITKRGQNVTFRCDPISEHNRLYWYRQTLGQGPEFLTYFQNEAQLEKSRLLSDRFSAERPKGSFSTLEIQRTEQGDSAMYLCASSLGSSGGGGKTQYFGPGTRLLVL.